These 23 T cell receptor beta chains originate from one sample sequenced in a study of technical replicates of blood from a few donors. Produced via immunoSEQ multiplex PCR; TCRdb's table is partial and in-frame only. The table has about 100,000 clones, about 95% seen once; the top ten hold about 0.36%. The specimen sequenced was T cells isolated from PBMCs. The receptor set was obtained from a human donor in good health.

V gene TRBV11-3 combines with J gene TRBJ1-3, with 7 bases aligning to TRBD1. The CDR3 consists of 16 residues. The trim removed 3 bases at V and 0 bases at J, leaving 5 bases unmatched. CDR1 is SGHNT, CDR2 YENEEA, per germline. The CDR3 coding sequence is TGTGCCAGCAGCTTTACATGGGACAGCTCTGGAAACACCATATATTTT. It is translated as CASSFTWDSSGNTIYF.

The V gene is TRBV6-1, the J gene TRBJ2-5, with 8 bases identical to TRBD2. With V trimmed by 3 bases and J by 2 bases, 8 bases remained unmatched. This CDR3 region has 16 residues. Germline-derived CDR1 and CDR2 are MNHNS and SASEGT. CDR3 sequence: CASSDRLAGKQETQYF. The CDR3 nucleotides are TGTGCCAGCAGTGACCGGCTAGCGGGTAAACAAGAGACCCAGTACTTC.

This chain uses TRBV10-3 with TRBJ1-1; D is undetermined. The ends were cut back, 3 bases at V and 3 bases at J, with 20 bases in the middle. The CDR3 totals 17 residues. CDR1 is ENHRY, CDR2 SYGVKD, per germline. For the CDR3, the DNA is TGTGCCATCAGTGAACCTGACGGTAACCTAGAGGACACTGAAGCTTTCTTT. It specifies CAISEPDGNLEDTEAFF.

V is TRBV7-9 and J is TRBJ2-5; 9 positions match TRBD1. Germline V CDR1 and CDR2: SEHNR, FQNEAQ (reference sequence). The V and J ends lost 5 bases and 4 bases, in that order; junction bases with no gene match: 8. This CDR3 comprises 15 residues. CDR3 sequence: CASSPDTGGAETQYF. The CDR3 DNA is TGTGCCAGCAGCCCAGACACAGGGGGCGCAGAGACCCAGTACTTC.

The chain employs TRBV10-3 and TRBJ1-1; D is unclear. The germline V gene encodes CDR1 ENHRY and CDR2 SYGVKD. Trimming cost V 8 bases and J 1 base, with 8 bases left between them. The CDR3 runs 12 residues. The CDR3 loop is CAIAEANTEAFF. CDR3 DNA sequence: TGTGCCATCGCGGAAGCGAACACTGAAGCTTTCTTT.

The gene calls are TRBV19 and TRBJ2-1; weak D call: TRBD1 (6 bases). From germline, CDR1 is LNHDA and CDR2 SQIVND (reference sequence). There are 15 residues in the CDR3. The germline V and J ends were trimmed by 0 bases and 2 bases, with 8 bases remaining between them. The CDR3 DNA sequence: TGTGCCAGTAGTATAGACAGGGGCCCCTACAATGAGCAGTTCTTC. Protein product: CASSIDRGPYNEQFF.

This clone was seen just once. V and J are TRBV5-4 and TRBJ1-1; TRBD1 is a possible D gene (5 bases). Trimming shortened V by 5 bases and J by 1 base, and 9 bases separated the two germline ends. The CDR3 has 13 residues. Per the germline V gene, CDR1 is SGHNT and CDR2 is YYREEE (reference sequence). The CDR3 reads CASSVGGNTEAFF. The CDR3 DNA follows: TGTGCCAGCAGTGTGGGGGGGAACACTGAAGCTTTCTTT.

This clone was seen a single time. The gene calls are TRBV25-1 and TRBJ1-3; D unresolved. Germline CDR1 is MGHDK and CDR2 is SYGVNS. With 0 bases removed from V and 4 bases from J, the gap between germline ends came to 7 bases. CDR3 length: 14 residues. The CDR3 here is CASSEYSPGNTIYF. The CDR3 region has the DNA TGTGCCAGCAGTGAATATAGCCCGGGAAACACCATATATTTT. Together with reference TRBV25-1 and TRBJ1-3, the CDR3 gives the full variable domain: EADIYQTPRYLVIGTGKKITLECSQTMGHDKMYWYQQDPGMELHLIHYSYGVNSTEKGDLSSESTVSRIRTEHFPLTLESARPSHTSQYLCASSEYSPGNTIYFGEGSWLTVV.

This chain uses TRBV6-5 with TRBJ1-2; 8 nucleotides match TRBD1. The CDR3 length is 13 residues. The V gene's germline CDR1 is MNHEY and CDR2 SVGAGI. With V trimmed by 2 bases and J by 6 bases, 2 bases remained unmatched. The CDR3 region is CASSYTGGDGYTF. The CDR3 region has the DNA TGTGCCAGCAGTTACACAGGGGGTGATGGCTACACCTTC.

The J gene is TRBJ2-7, the V gene TRBV29-1, with no clear D. The length of the CDR3 is 11 residues. V was cut by 5 bases and J by 8 bases, with 13 bases left in between. Germline-derived CDR1 and CDR2 are SQVTM and ANQGSEA. This CDR3 reads CSVRSEEKQYF. The DNA for the CDR3 is TGCAGCGTTAGGTCCGAGGAGAAGCAGTACTTC.

This chain connects TRBV27 to TRBJ1-4; 9 bases align to TRBD1. The germline V gene has CDR1 MNHEY and CDR2 SMNVEV (reference sequence). CDR3 length: 15 amino acids. V was clipped by 8 bases and J by 8 bases; unmatched bases: 12. CDR3 residues: CASGWTGAVKEKLFF. The DNA for the CDR3 is TGTGCCAGCGGTTGGACAGGGGCCGTGAAAGAAAAACTGTTTTTT.

The rearrangement uses TRBV5-1 and TRBJ1-5; tentative D call: TRBD1 (5 bases). Per the germline V gene, CDR1 is SGHRS and CDR2 is YFSETQ. V gave up 1 base and J gave up 3 bases, with 11 bases separating them. The CDR3 covers 15 residues. The CDR3, as DNA: TGCGCCAGCAGCTTGACGGGAGGGGTCAATCAGCCCCAGCATTTT. Translation gives CASSLTGGVNQPQHF.

This chain links TRBV4-3 with TRBJ2-3; D gene unclear. Germline V gene sequence: CDR1 LGHNA, CDR2 YSLEER. The CDR3 contains 15 residues. V was clipped by 3 bases and J by 2 bases, with 12 bases between them. The DNA of the CDR3 is TGCGCCAGCAGCCAGGTATGGCTCTCCACAGATACGCAGTATTTT. It specifies CASSQVWLSTDTQYF.

A single count supports this clone. The chain links TRBV4-1 to TRBJ2-5; tentatively, D is TRBD2 (6 bases). Between the trimmed V and J ends, which lost 4 bases and 4 bases, there was a span of 19 bases. The germline V gene has CDR1 MGHRA and CDR2 YSYEKL. This CDR3 comprises 16 residues. The CDR3 nucleotides are TGCGCCAGCAGCCGAGAGGCCCCAAACGGGAGAGAGACCCAGTACTTC. Translating gives CASSREAPNGRETQYF.

The chain recombines TRBV12-5 with TRBJ2-7, with a weak D call TRBD2 (6 bases). The CDR3 is 12 amino acids. Germline V CDR1 and CDR2: LGHNT, FRNRAP. The V end was cut by 5 bases, the J end by 6 bases, with 11 bases between. DNA of the CDR3: TGTGCTAGTGGTCCTACAGCGGGCGAGCAGTACTTC. It codes for CASGPTAGEQYF.

The rearrangement joins TRBV28 to TRBJ2-5; the match to TRBD1 covers 7 bases. This CDR3 comprises 15 residues. V gave up 4 bases and J gave up 4 bases; unmatched junction bases: 9. Per the germline V gene, CDR1 is MDHEN and CDR2 is SYDVKM. CDR3 nucleotide sequence: TGTGCCAGCAGTTGGAACAGGGGTGGGGGAGAGACCCAGTACTTC. It yields the protein CASSWNRGGGETQYF.

V usage is TRBV4-1 and J usage is TRBJ2-7; 9 bases agree with TRBD2. This CDR3 has 15 residues. The trim removed 1 base at V and 2 bases at J, leaving 3 bases unmatched. Germline CDR1 is MGHRA and CDR2 is YSYEKL. CDR3 loop: CASSQGLAGPYEQYF. CDR3 bases: TGCGCCAGCAGCCAAGGGCTAGCGGGGCCCTACGAGCAGTACTTC.

The rearrangement links TRBV7-2 to TRBJ2-3, with D tentatively TRBD2 (6 bases). Germline CDR1 is SGHTA and CDR2 is FQGNSA. The CDR3 consists of 16 residues. The V end was cut by 1 base, the J end by 0 bases, with 11 bases between. The CDR3 coding sequence is TGTGCCAGCAGCTTAGTTGGGAGCGGGAGCACAGATACGCAGTATTTT. Protein sequence: CASSLVGSGSTDTQYF.

This chain joins TRBV7-3 and TRBJ2-2; D is possibly TRBD2 (6 bases). Germline V gene lookup returns CDR1 SGHTA and CDR2 FQGTGA. This CDR3 region has 16 residues. V gave up 3 bases and J gave up 0 bases, with 11 bases separating them. CDR3 in DNA: TGTGCCAGCAGCTTGGACGGGACTCCGAACACCGGGGAGCTGTTTTTT. Translated: CASSLDGTPNTGELFF. Full variable domain (missing parts from reference TRBV7-3 and TRBJ2-2): GAGVSQTPSNKVTEKGKYVELRCDPISGHTALYWYRQSLGQGPEFLIYFQGTGAADDSGLPNDRFFAVRPEGSVSTLKIQRTERGDSAVYLCASSLDGTPNTGELFFGEGSRLTVL.

The J gene is TRBJ1-1, the V gene TRBV6-5, with TRBD1 identical over 9 bases. Germline V gene data show CDR1 as MNHEY and CDR2 as SVGAGI. This CDR3 comprises 13 residues. V lost 7 bases and J lost 1; bases outside the gene matches: 1. The CDR3 sequence is CASKTGGNTEAFF. CDR3 bases: TGTGCCAGCAAGACAGGGGGGAACACTGAAGCTTTCTTT.

J is TRBJ1-1 and V is TRBV7-9; TRBD1 matches at 12 bases. This CDR3 has 12 amino acids. Germline lookup yields CDR1 SEHNR and CDR2 FQNEAQ (reference sequence). V was clipped by 8 bases and J by 7 bases; unmatched bases: 2. This chain's CDR3 is CASGTGGDEAFF. CDR3 nucleotide sequence: TGTGCCAGCGGGACAGGGGGCGATGAAGCTTTCTTT.

The chain carries TRBV6-6 and TRBJ2-1; 7 bases fit TRBD1. Looked up from germline, CDR1 is MNHNY and CDR2 is SVGAGI (reference sequence). J lost 1 base, V lost 6 bases, and 6 bases had no gene match. The CDR3 has 15 amino acids. The DNA for the CDR3 is TGTGCCAGCAGCCGCCGACAGGGATCCTACAATGAGCAGTTCTTC. It encodes CASSRRQGSYNEQFF.

The V call is TRBV15, the J call TRBJ2-7; TRBD1 agrees at 8 bases. J was trimmed by 6 bases and V by 8 bases; bases with no gene match: 15. CDR3 length: 15 amino acids. Germline loops: CDR1 LNHNV, CDR2 YYDKDF (reference sequence). CDR3 DNA: TGTGCCACCTTACCACCCGGGACAGGCCTTAGCGAGCAGTACTTC. Amino acid sequence: CATLPPGTGLSEQYF.